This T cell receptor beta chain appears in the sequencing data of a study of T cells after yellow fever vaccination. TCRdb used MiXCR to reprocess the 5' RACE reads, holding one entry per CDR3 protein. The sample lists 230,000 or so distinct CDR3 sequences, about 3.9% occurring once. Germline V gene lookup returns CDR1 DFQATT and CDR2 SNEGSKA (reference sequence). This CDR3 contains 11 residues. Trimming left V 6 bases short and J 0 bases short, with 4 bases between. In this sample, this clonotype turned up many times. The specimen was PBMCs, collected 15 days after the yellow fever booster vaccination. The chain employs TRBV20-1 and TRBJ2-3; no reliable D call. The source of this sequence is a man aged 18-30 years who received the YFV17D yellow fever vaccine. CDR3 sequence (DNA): TGCAGTGCGCCAAGCACAGATACGCAGTATTTT. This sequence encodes CSAPSTDTQYF.